This entry lists 25 T cell receptor beta chains sequenced from one sample in a study of blood T cell repertoires in COVID-19. Clones were read by immunoSEQ multiplex PCR, and TCRdb kept only the in-frame ones, dropping some. The profile shows about 220,000 clones, 75% to 90% of them singletons. The sample taken for sequencing was peripheral blood. All receptors come from a human donor in a cohort sampled during active COVID-19.

V usage is TRBV6-5 and J usage is TRBJ1-5; D is ambiguous. CDR1 is MNHEY and CDR2 is SVGAGI in the germline V gene. Trimming shortened V by 5 bases and J by 2 bases, and 7 bases separated the two germline ends. The CDR3 length is 13 residues. The CDR3 region has the DNA TGTGCCAGCAGTACCGGGGGCAATCAGCCCCAGCATTTT. Its protein is CASSTGGNQPQHF.

The chain recombines TRBV2 with TRBJ2-7; 13 nucleotides line up with TRBD2. The V segment lost 5 bases and the J segment 6 bases; nucleotides outside the gene matches: 7. The CDR3 covers 15 residues. Per germline, CDR1 SNHLY and CDR2 FYNNEI. The CDR3 reads CASSRTSGSYIEQYF. The CDR3, as DNA: TGTGCCAGCAGTCGGACTAGCGGGAGTTATATCGAGCAGTACTTC.

For this clone: A single base is all that separates this from a far larger clone, so a read error is likely. The V call is TRBV6-4, the J call TRBJ1-5, with 7 positions matching TRBD1. Germline V gene sequence: CDR1 MRHNA, CDR2 SNTAGT. The CDR3 totals 14 residues. V shed 2 bases and J 4 bases; nucleotides not matched to a gene: 2. The CDR3 region has the DNA TGTGCCAGCAGTGACAGGGGGCAGAATCAGCCCCAGCATTTT. Translating gives CASSDRGQNQPQHF.

This clone was found once. The chain joins TRBV19 to TRBJ2-5; the match to TRBD1 covers 10 bases. This CDR3 comprises 15 residues. Germline V lookup: CDR1 LNHDA, CDR2 SQIVND (reference sequence). With 7 bases clipped from V and 5 bases from J, the junction kept 10 bases outside the gene matches. CDR3 bases: TGTGCCAGTACTGACGGACAGGGGGTTGCGGAGACCCAGTACTTC. Residues: CASTDGQGVAETQYF. Drawing the rest from reference TRBV19 and TRBJ2-5, the complete variable domain is DGGITQSPKYLFRKEGQNVTLSCEQNLNHDAMYWYRQDPGQGLRLIYYSQIVNDFQKGDIAEGYSVSREKKESFPLTVTSAQKNPTAFYLCASTDGQGVAETQYFGPGTRLLVL.

There are a few counts of this clone. The chain links TRBV28 to TRBJ1-5; 10 bases map to TRBD1. There are 17 residues in the CDR3. CDR1 is MDHEN and CDR2 is SYDVKM in the germline V gene. V dropped 4 bases and J dropped 3; count of bases not matched to a gene: 9. CDR3 nucleotide sequence: TGTGCCAGCAGTTCACCCCTCGGGACAGGGGTCAATCAGCCCCAGCATTTT. It encodes CASSSPLGTGVNQPQHF. The full variable domain, its missing parts supplied by reference TRBV28 and TRBJ1-5, is DVKVTQSSRYLVKRTGEKVFLECVQDMDHENMFWYRQDPGLGLRLIYFSYDVKMKEKGDIPEGYSVSREKKERFSLILESASTNQTSMYLCASSSPLGTGVNQPQHFGDGTRLSIL.

The chain is built from TRBV6-4 and TRBJ1-5, with D unclear. V lost 2 bases, J lost 10 bases, and 12 bases lay in between. CDR3 length equals 13 residues. Germline-derived CDR1 and CDR2 are MRHNA and SNTAGT. The CDR3 DNA reads TGTGCCAGCAGTGACAGGGCGGAGGGCCCCCAGCATTTT. It encodes CASSDRAEGPQHF.

The rearrangement uses TRBV19 and TRBJ1-5; 9 bases agree with TRBD1. The CDR3 has 13 residues. V shed 6 bases, J shed 7 bases, and the junction held 4 bases outside the gene matches. Germline lookup yields CDR1 LNHDA and CDR2 SQIVND (reference sequence). CDR3 region: CASRGQGNQPQHF. CDR3 nucleotide sequence: TGTGCCAGTAGGGGACAGGGTAACCAGCCCCAGCATTTT.

This chain connects TRBV9 to TRBJ1-4; possible D gene TRBD1, 5 bases. The length of the CDR3 is 14 residues. V was pared by 4 bases and J by 2 bases, with 9 bases between. Germline CDR1 SGDLS, CDR2 YYNGEE. CDR3 DNA: TGTGCCAGCAGCTTCCGGGGGACTAATGAAAAACTGTTTTTT. It codes for CASSFRGTNEKLFF.

The V gene is TRBV18, the J gene TRBJ2-7; 8 bases agree with TRBD1. The CDR3 loop spans 14 amino acids. The trim removed 5 bases at V and 2 bases at J, leaving 5 bases unmatched. The germline V gene encodes CDR1 KGHSH and CDR2 LQKENI. CDR3 residues: CASSVGQGPYEQYF. The CDR3 DNA is TGTGCCAGCTCAGTCGGACAGGGACCCTACGAGCAGTACTTC.

This clone has only a few counts. The chain couples TRBV6-5 to TRBJ2-7, with 11 bases identical to TRBD2. Germline V gene data show CDR1 as MNHEY and CDR2 as SVGAGI. Trimming at V came to 5 bases and at J to 6 bases, leaving 3 bases not matched to a gene. This CDR3 is built from 13 residues. The CDR3 here is CASSLAGGSEQYF. In DNA form, the CDR3 reads TGTGCCAGCAGTCTAGCGGGAGGATCCGAGCAGTACTTC.

The chain recombines TRBV24-1 with TRBJ2-7; 9 bases agree with TRBD1. This CDR3 has 17 amino acids. CDR1 KGHDR and CDR2 SFDVKD come from the germline V gene. Trimming took 0 bases from V and 5 from J; bases not matched to a gene: 10. The CDR3 protein is CATSDLKQGAIRDEQYF. The DNA of the CDR3 is TGTGCCACCAGTGATTTGAAACAGGGGGCGATACGTGACGAGCAGTACTTC.

V is TRBV18 and J is TRBJ2-3, with D tentatively TRBD1 (6 bases). The V end lost 3 bases, the J end lost 6 bases, and 10 bases lay between the germline ends. Germline lookup yields CDR1 KGHSH and CDR2 LQKENI. The CDR3 is 13 residues long. CDR3 coding DNA: TGTGCCAGCTCACCCAACAGGGAGGATACGCAGTATTTT. This sequence encodes CASSPNREDTQYF.

This CDR3 reads CASSLEIQGVGQPQHF. The CDR3 coding sequence is TGTGCCAGCAGCTTAGAGATACAGGGAGTGGGTCAGCCCCAGCATTTT. The chain carries TRBV7-6 and TRBJ1-5; D perhaps matches TRBD1 (6 bases). V lost 1 base and J 6 bases, leaving 16 bases between the germline ends. The CDR3 spans 16 residues. CDR1 is SGHVS, CDR2 FNYEAQ, per germline.

CDR3 sequence (DNA): TGTGCCAGTAGTACAAGGACAGGGAAAGAGACCCAGTACTTC. Residues: CASSTRTGKETQYF. The chain combines TRBV19 with TRBJ2-5, with TRBD1 matching 8 bases. CDR3 size: 14 residues. With V trimmed by 4 bases and J by 3 bases, 4 bases remained unmatched. Looked up from germline, CDR1 is LNHDA and CDR2 is SQIVND (reference sequence).

At least ten counts were recorded for this clone. The chain uses TRBV3-1 (or the pseudogene TRBV3-2) and TRBJ1-2; TRBD1 aligns across 9 bases. V shed 4 bases and J 6 bases; nucleotides not matched to a gene: 6. The CDR3 runs to 14 residues. Looked up from germline, CDR1 is LGHDT and CDR2 is YNNKEL (reference sequence). For the CDR3, the DNA is TGTGCCAGCAGCCCACCGGACAGGGGCCATGGCTACACCTTC. Translating it yields CASSPPDRGHGYTF.

A note on this clone: Other DNA sequences in the sample encode the same CDR3. The chain joins TRBV19 to TRBJ2-5, with D hard to call. The germline V gene encodes CDR1 LNHDA and CDR2 SQIVND (reference sequence). The V gene lost 1 base and the J gene lost 2 bases, with 5 bases spanning the gap. CDR3 size: 13 residues. The CDR3 protein is CASSIGPQETQYF. In nucleotides, the CDR3 is TGTGCCAGTAGTATAGGGCCACAAGAGACCCAGTACTTC.

The chain links TRBV3-1 (or the pseudogene TRBV3-2) to TRBJ2-2; D unresolved. CDR3 length equals 13 residues. Germline values: CDR1 LGHDT, CDR2 YNNKEL (reference sequence). V was clipped by 2 bases and J by 5 bases, with 6 bases between them. The CDR3, as DNA: TGTGCCAGCAGCCAATCTTATACCGGGGAGCTGTTTTTT. Amino acids: CASSQSYTGELFF.

The gene calls are TRBV1 and TRBJ2-3; TRBD2 is the table's D call and was not checked against the DNA. TRBV1 is a recognized pseudogene. The CDR3 sequence is 18 residues long. The CDR3 coding sequence is TGCACCAGCAGCCAAGATAGGAGGCTAGCGGACCGCACAGATACGCAGTATTTT. As protein: CTSSQDRRLADRTDTQYF.

The chain carries TRBV6-5 and TRBJ1-1; no clear D. The germline CDR1 and CDR2 sequences are MNHEY and SVGAGI. CDR3 length: 13 amino acids. The V and J ends lost 0 bases and 5 bases respectively, with 7 bases between them. CDR3 coding DNA: TGTGCCAGCAGTTACTCGAGTGAGACTGAAGCTTTCTTT. Encoded protein: CASSYSSETEAFF.

The chain carries TRBV30 and TRBJ2-4, with a tentative D call TRBD2 (5 bases). The CDR3 is 16 residues long. V lost 2 bases and J lost 0, with 14 bases in between. In germline, CDR1 is GTSNPN, CDR2 SVGIG (reference sequence). As DNA, the CDR3 is TGTGCCTGGAGTCCGAGAGGGCCATTAGCCAAAAACATTCAGTACTTC. As protein: CAWSPRGPLAKNIQYF.

This rearrangement joins TRBV5-5 to TRBJ2-7; TRBD1 is a possible D gene (5 bases). The V and J ends lost 0 bases and 4 bases respectively, with 8 bases between them. The CDR3 runs 13 residues. Germline V gene data show CDR1 as SGHKS and CDR2 as YYEKEE (reference sequence). CDR3 amino acids: CASSLATVYEQYF. CDR3 nucleotide sequence: TGTGCCAGCAGCTTGGCGACAGTTTACGAGCAGTACTTC.

The rearrangement joins TRBV9 to TRBJ1-1; 9 bases align to TRBD1. Germline CDR1 is SGDLS and CDR2 is YYNGEE. Losses at the gene ends were 0 bases for V and 1 base for J; bases not matched to a gene: 10. The CDR3 extends over 18 amino acids. CDR3 nucleotides: TGTGCCAGCAGCGTAGCCCCCGGGACAGGGCTCCGGAACACTGAAGCTTTCTTT. As protein: CASSVAPGTGLRNTEAFF.

The chain couples TRBV4-2 to TRBJ1-5, with D maybe TRBD1 (5 bases). The germline V gene encodes CDR1 LGHNA and CDR2 YNFKEQ. The CDR3 length is 14 residues. V gave up 4 bases and J gave up 6 bases, with 13 bases separating them. CDR3 sequence reads: CASSPRALPQPQHF. CDR3 nucleotide sequence: TGTGCCAGCAGCCCCAGGGCATTACCTCAGCCCCAGCATTTT.

This clone was observed many times. The chain carries TRBV5-8 and TRBJ1-5; D not resolved. The ends were cut back, 0 bases at V and 1 base at J, with 17 bases in the middle. The CDR3 is 18 amino acids. Germline V CDR1 and CDR2: SGHTS, YDEGEE. The CDR3 here is CASSLGYLGGLSNQPQHF. The CDR3 nucleotides are TGTGCCAGCAGCTTGGGGTATCTGGGAGGGCTGAGCAATCAGCCCCAGCATTTT.

This chain joins TRBV6-5 and TRBJ2-7, with a possible D match to TRBD1 (5 bases). In germline, CDR1 is MNHEY, CDR2 SVGAGI. Between the trimmed V and J ends, which lost 6 bases and 4 bases, there was a span of 13 bases. The CDR3 runs 13 residues. The CDR3 bases are TGTGCCAGCAGAGCAGGGTACGTTTACGAGCAGTACTTC. Encoded protein: CASRAGYVYEQYF.